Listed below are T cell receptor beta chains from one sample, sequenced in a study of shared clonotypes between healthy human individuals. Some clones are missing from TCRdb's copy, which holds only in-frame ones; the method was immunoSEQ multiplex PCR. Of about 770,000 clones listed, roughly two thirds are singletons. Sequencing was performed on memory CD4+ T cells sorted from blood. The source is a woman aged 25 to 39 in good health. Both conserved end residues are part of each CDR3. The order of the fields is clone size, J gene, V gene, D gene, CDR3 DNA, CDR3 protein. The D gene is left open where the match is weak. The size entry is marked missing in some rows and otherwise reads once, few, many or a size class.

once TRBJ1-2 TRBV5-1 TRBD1 TGCGCCAGCAGCTTGGAGGGTCAGGGGGGAGGCTACACCTTC CASSLEGQGGGYTF
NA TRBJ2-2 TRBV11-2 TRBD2 TGTGCCAGCAGCTTAAGTCTAGCGGGAGGGACCGGGGAGCTGTTTTTT CASSLSLAGGTGELFF
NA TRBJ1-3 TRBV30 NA TGTGCCTGGACCACGGGTGGTGGAAACACCATATATTTT CAWTTGGGNTIYF
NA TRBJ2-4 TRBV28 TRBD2 TGTGCCAGCAGTTTATATTCTAGCGGGAGCTTGGCCAAAAACATTCAGTACTTC CASSLYSSGSLAKNIQYF
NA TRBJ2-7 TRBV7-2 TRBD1 TGTGCCAGCAGCTTCCGGACCGGGACAGCCTCCTACGAGCAGTACTTC CASSFRTGTASYEQYF
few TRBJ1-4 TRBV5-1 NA TGCGCCAGCAGCCCCGACGGACGCTCCAGCGGTGAAAAACTGTTTTTT CASSPDGRSSGEKLFF
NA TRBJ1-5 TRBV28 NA TGTGCCAGCAGCCCCGACACTCGACAGCCCCAGCATTTT CASSPDTRQPQHF
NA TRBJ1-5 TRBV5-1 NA TGCGCCAGCAGCTTGGTCGGGGCGTTCAGCAATCAGCCCCAGCATTTT CASSLVGAFSNQPQHF
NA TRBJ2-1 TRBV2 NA TGTGCCAGCTCAATGCAGAGCTCCTACAATGAGCAGTTCTTC CASSMQSSYNEQFF
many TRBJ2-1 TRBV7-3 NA TGTGCCAGCAGTTCGTCTGCTAACAATGAGCAGTTCTTC CASSSSANNEQFF
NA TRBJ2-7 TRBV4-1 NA TGCGCCAGCCGGGGGTCCGGCTCCTACGAGCAGTACTTC CASRGSGSYEQYF
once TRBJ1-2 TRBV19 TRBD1 TGTGCCAGTACAACAACCGGGACAGGTGTACCCTCTAACTATGGCTACACCTTC CASTTTGTGVPSNYGYTF
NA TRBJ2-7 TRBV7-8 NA TGTGCCAGCAGCTTAAGGGACTACGAGCAGTACTTC CASSLRDYEQYF
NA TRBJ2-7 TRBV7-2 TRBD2 TGTGCCAGCAGCTTAGCACGGGCGGGAGGGCGGAGCGAGCAGTACTTC CASSLARAGGRSEQYF
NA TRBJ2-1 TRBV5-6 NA TGTGCCAGCAGCTGGCGGGATCGCCCTTACAATGAGCAGTTCTTC CASSWRDRPYNEQFF
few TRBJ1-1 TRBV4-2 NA TGTGCCAGCAGCCGCGGTAGGAACACTGAAGCTTTCTTT CASSRGRNTEAFF
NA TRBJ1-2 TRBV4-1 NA TGCGCCAGCAGCCAAGCTTCGGGATATGGATATGGCTACACCTTC CASSQASGYGYGYTF
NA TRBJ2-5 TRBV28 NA TGTGCCAGCAGATCTCCTGCGACAGGACCTGGGGCCCAGTACTTC CASRSPATGPGAQYF
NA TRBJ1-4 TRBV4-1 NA TGCGCCAGCAGCCAATTTTCATGGGTTGTCGAAACTAATGAAAAACTGTTTTTT CASSQFSWVVETNEKLFF
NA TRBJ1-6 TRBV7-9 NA TGTGCCAGCAGCTCCAGTAATTCACCCCTCCACTTT CASSSSNSPLHF
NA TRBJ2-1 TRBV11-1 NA TGTGCCAGCAGCTTAGGCCGACGTCAGGGAAATGAGCAGTTCTTC CASSLGRRQGNEQFF
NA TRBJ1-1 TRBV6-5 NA TGTGCCAGCAGTTCGCTATCTAGTTCGGCTTTCTTT CASSSLSSSAFF
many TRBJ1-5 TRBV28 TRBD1 TGTGCCAGCAGCTCGGGACAGGGTAATCAGCCCCAGCATTTT CASSSGQGNQPQHF
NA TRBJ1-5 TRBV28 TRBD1 TGTGCCAGCAGTAAGGGTTATCGGACAGGGGGCCATCAGCCCCAGCATTTT CASSKGYRTGGHQPQHF
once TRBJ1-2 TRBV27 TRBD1 TGTGCCAGCAGTTTAAGGGGACAGGGGGCGCCTGGCTATGGCTACACCTTC CASSLRGQGAPGYGYTF
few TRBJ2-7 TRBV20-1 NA TGCAGTGCCACTCCCGCCTACGAGCAGTACTTC CSATPAYEQYF
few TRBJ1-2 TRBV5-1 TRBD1 TGCGCCAGCAGCACCGGACAGGGGGCGACCTATGGCTACACCTTC CASSTGQGATYGYTF
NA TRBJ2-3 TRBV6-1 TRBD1 TGTGCCACCCCTTCCGGGACAGGGGGCTTAAATACGCAGTATTTT CATPSGTGGLNTQYF
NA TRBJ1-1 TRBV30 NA TGTGCCTGGAGTGTAGGGAGGGGACGGAACACTGAAGCTTTCTTT CAWSVGRGRNTEAFF
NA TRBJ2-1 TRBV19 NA TGTGCCAGTACCCCCAGAGGGGGGGGTACAAGTGAGCAGTTCTTC CASTPRGGGTSEQFF
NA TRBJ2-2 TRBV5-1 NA TGCGCCAGCAGCTTTAGAATAGCGGATTCGGGGGAGCTGTTTTTT CASSFRIADSGELFF
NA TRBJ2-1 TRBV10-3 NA TGTGCCATCAGTGAGCGGAAGGAGGATGAGCAGTTCTTC CAISERKEDEQFF
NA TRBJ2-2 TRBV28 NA TGTGCCAGCAGACCCCCCCGGGGGAACACCGGGGAGCTGTTTTTT CASRPPRGNTGELFF
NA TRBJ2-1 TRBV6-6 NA TGTGCCAGCAGAAAACAGGGTGAGAGGGTCAATGAGCAGTTCTTC CASRKQGERVNEQFF
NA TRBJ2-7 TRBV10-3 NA TGTGCCATCAGTGACCATCAGTCGTCAGGCGAGCAGTACTTC CAISDHQSSGEQYF
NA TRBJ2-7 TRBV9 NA TGTGCCAGCAGCGTAGCTCCTAGAACCTACGAGCAGTACTTC CASSVAPRTYEQYF
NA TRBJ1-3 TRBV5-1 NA TGCGCCAGCAGCCCCGGGACATTCGGAAACACCATATATTTT CASSPGTFGNTIYF
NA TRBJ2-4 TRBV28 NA TGTGCCAGCACAGCCTCCCGAGCCAAAAACATTCAGTACTTC CASTASRAKNIQYF
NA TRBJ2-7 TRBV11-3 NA TGTGCCAGCAGCGTCCGGGCCCCGCCTTTAAGAGAGCAGTACTTC CASSVRAPPLREQYF
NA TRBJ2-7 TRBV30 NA TGTGCCTGGAGTGTACCTGGGAGAAACCCTCAGGGGTCCTACGAGCAGTACTTC CAWSVPGRNPQGSYEQYF
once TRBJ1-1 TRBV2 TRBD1 TGTGCCAGCAGTCGACAGGGTCGCACTGAAGCTTTCTTT CASSRQGRTEAFF
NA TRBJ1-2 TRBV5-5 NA TGTGCCAGCAGCTTGGACGGGTTTCCCAGCCCTGACTATGGCTACACCTTC CASSLDGFPSPDYGYTF
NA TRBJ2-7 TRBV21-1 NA TGTGCCAGCAGCCCTTCGGGACAGGCCTCCTACGAGCAGTACTTC CASSPSGQASYEQYF
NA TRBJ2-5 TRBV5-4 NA TGTGCCAGCAGCCCCCCCGGGCTGGAGACCCAGTACTTC CASSPPGLETQYF
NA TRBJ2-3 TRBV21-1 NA TGTGCCAGCAGCAAAATGGGACAGGGCAGCACAGATACGCAGTATTTT CASSKMGQGSTDTQYF
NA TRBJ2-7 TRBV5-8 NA TGTGCCAGCAGCTTAGAAGGCTGGGGGTCCTACGAGCAGTACTTC CASSLEGWGSYEQYF
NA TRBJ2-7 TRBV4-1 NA TGCGCCAGCAGCCAAGAACTCTCCAGCTCCTACGAGCAGTACTTC CASSQELSSSYEQYF
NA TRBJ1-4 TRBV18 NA TGTGCCAGCTCACCAACGGGGGCCCGTGAAAAACTGTTTTTT CASSPTGAREKLFF
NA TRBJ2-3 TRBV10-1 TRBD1 TGCGCCAGCAGTGGAGGGACAGGGCGGCCAGATACGCAGTATTTT CASSGGTGRPDTQYF
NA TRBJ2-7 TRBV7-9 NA TGTGCCAGCAGCGCGGACTACCAGAGCTCCTACGAGCAGTACTTC CASSADYQSSYEQYF
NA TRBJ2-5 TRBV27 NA TGTGCCAGCAAGCCGGCCGGACGTGAGACCCAGTACTTC CASKPAGRETQYF
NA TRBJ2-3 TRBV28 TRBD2 TGTGCCAGCAGTCCCTATATGGCGGGAGTTGGTGCAGATACGCAGTATTTT CASSPYMAGVGADTQYF
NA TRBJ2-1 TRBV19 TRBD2 TGTGCCAGTAGTATCGGACTAGCGGTAGACAATGAGCAGTTCTTC CASSIGLAVDNEQFF